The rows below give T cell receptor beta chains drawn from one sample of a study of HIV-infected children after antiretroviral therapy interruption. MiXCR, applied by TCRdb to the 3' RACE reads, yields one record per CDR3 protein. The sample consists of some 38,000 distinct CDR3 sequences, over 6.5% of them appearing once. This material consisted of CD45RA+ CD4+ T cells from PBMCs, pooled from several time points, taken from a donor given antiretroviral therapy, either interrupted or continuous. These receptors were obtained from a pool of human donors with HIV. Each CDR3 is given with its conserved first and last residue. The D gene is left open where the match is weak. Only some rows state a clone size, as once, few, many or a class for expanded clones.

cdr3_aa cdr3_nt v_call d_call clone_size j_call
CSVKQGNNQPQHF TGCAGCGTTAAACAGGGAAACAATCAGCCCCAGCATTTT TRBV29-1 - - TRBJ1-5
CASSQRFTLVSYEQYF TGTGCCAGCAGCCAACGATTCACACTAGTTTCCTACGAGCAGTACTTC TRBV14 - many TRBJ2-7
CASSQGTVSEQYF TGTGCCAGCAGCCAAGGGACGGTTTCTGAGCAGTACTTC TRBV3-1 - many TRBJ2-7
CALSPMDRTYGEQYF TGTGCCCTATCACCCATGGACAGGACCTACGGCGAGCAGTACTTC TRBV10-3 TRBD1 - TRBJ2-7
CASSHRPDTQYF TGCGCCAGCAGCCACCGACCCGATACGCAGTATTTT TRBV5-1 - many TRBJ2-3
CATSDPTGGYTF TGTGCCACCAGTGACCCCACCGGCGGCTACACCTTC TRBV24-1 - few TRBJ1-2
CASSKDRGRDTQYF TGTGCCAGCAGTAAGGACAGGGGGCGAGACACCCAGTACTTT TRBV19 TRBD1 medium-sized TRBJ2-5
CASSQTGTGGFDEQFF TGTGCCAGCAGCCAAACCGGGACAGGGGGTTTCGATGAGCAGTTCTTC TRBV12-3/TRBV12-4 TRBD1 many TRBJ2-1
CASSLRFALKEAGELFF TGTGCCAGCAGTTTAAGATTTGCACTCAAGGAGGCCGGGGAGCTGTTTTTT TRBV27 - few TRBJ2-2
CASSLDPGGNQPQHF TGTGCCAGCAGCTTAGACCCGGGGGGCAATCAGCCCCAGCATTTT TRBV7-6 - few TRBJ1-5
CASSVYTANQPQHF TGTGCCAGCAGTGTCTACACCGCCAATCAGCCCCAGCATTTT TRBV28 - - TRBJ1-5
CASSQELMSGGMLRSYNEQFF TGTGCCAGCAGCCAAGAATTGATGAGCGGGGGGATGCTACGTTCATACAATGAGCAGTTCTTC TRBV4-2 TRBD2 medium-sized TRBJ2-1
CASSSRGRNSYEQYF TGTGCCAGCAGTTCAAGGGGCAGGAACTCCTACGAGCAGTACTTC TRBV12-3/TRBV12-4 - many TRBJ2-7
CASSGTVGNTEAFF TGTGCCAGCAGTGGGACAGTCGGCAACACTGAAGCTTTCTTT TRBV25-1 - many TRBJ1-1
CASRGASKLFF TGTGCCAGCAGGGGGGCCTCAAAACTGTTTTTT TRBV25-1 - many TRBJ1-4
CASSAGRSWTYEQYF TGTGCCAGCAGTGCCGGTCGCAGTTGGACCTACGAGCAGTACTTC TRBV12-3/TRBV12-4 - many TRBJ2-7
CASSPQRPGYTF TGTGCCAGCAGCCCTCAGAGACCCGGCTACACCTTC TRBV7-2 - many TRBJ1-2
CASSHSKASGFTDTQYF TGCGCCAGCAGCCATTCGAAGGCTAGCGGATTCACAGATACGCAGTATTTT TRBV5-1 TRBD2 many TRBJ2-3
CSVEGLASNIQYF TGCAGCGTTGAAGGGCTAGCGTCGAACATTCAGTACTTC TRBV29-1 - many TRBJ2-4
CASRKTSGGARETQYF TGTGCCAGCAGGAAGACTAGCGGGGGGGCAAGGGAGACCCAGTACTTC TRBV6-5 TRBD2 many TRBJ2-5
CASSQTGGADTQYF TGTGCCAGCAGCCAGACTGGGGGGGCCGACACCCAGTACTTT TRBV2 - - TRBJ2-5
CASGVWGPSQNTLYF TGTGCCAGCGGTGTCTGGGGCCCTAGTCAAAACACCTTGTACTTT TRBV10-3 - few TRBJ2-4
CASSVGLITQARTDTQYF TGTGCCAGCAGCGTAGGTTTGATAACACAGGCGCGGACAGATACGCAGTATTTT TRBV9 - - TRBJ2-3
CASSQGRDKTDTQYF TGCGCCAGCAGCCAAGGGCGGGATAAAACAGATACGCAGTATTTT TRBV4-1 - many TRBJ2-3
CASSFRDRAYEQYF TGTGCCAGTAGCTTCCGGGACAGGGCCTACGAGCAGTACTTC TRBV19 TRBD1 many TRBJ2-7
CASSLRDRTSYEQYF TGTGCCAGTAGTCTCCGGGACAGAACCTCCTACGAGCAGTACTTC TRBV19 TRBD1 many TRBJ2-7
CASSQGDRESGYTF TGCGCCAGCAGCCAAGGGGACAGGGAAAGTGGCTACACCTTC TRBV4-1 TRBD1 many TRBJ1-2
CASRPGGGQGSSYNSPLHF TGTGCCAGCAGGCCAGGAGGGGGACAGGGGAGCTCCTATAATTCACCCCTCCACTTT TRBV11-2 TRBD1 few TRBJ1-6
CASSLNPTFGKLFF TGTGCCAGCAGCTTAAATCCTACGTTCGGAAAACTGTTTTTT TRBV11-2 - few TRBJ1-4
CASSTRGAGMDTQYF TGTGCCAGCAGCACCAGAGGGGCAGGGATGGATACGCAGTATTTT TRBV12-3/TRBV12-4 - medium-sized TRBJ2-3
CSARPSGGGYQPQHF TGCAGTGCTAGACCTTCGGGCGGAGGATATCAGCCCCAGCATTTT TRBV20-1 - - TRBJ1-5
CASSVRLARYSDTQYF TGTGCCAGCAGCGTACGACTAGCTCGATATTCAGATACGCAGTATTTT TRBV5-8 TRBD2 many TRBJ2-3
CASSTRARTDTQYF TGCGCCAGCAGCACCCGTGCCCGCACAGATACGCAGTATTTT TRBV4-3 - many TRBJ2-3
CASRDRNSGANVLTF TGTGCCAGCAGGGACAGAAACTCTGGGGCCAACGTCCTGACTTTC TRBV7-2 - - TRBJ2-6
CASSAIRLAGDQYNEQFF TGTGCCAGCAGCGCCATTAGACTAGCGGGAGACCAATACAATGAGCAGTTCTTC TRBV7-3 TRBD2 many TRBJ2-1